One sample yielded the 28 T cell receptor beta chains listed below, sequenced in a study of blood T cell repertoires in COVID-19. Produced via immunoSEQ multiplex PCR; TCRdb's table is partial and in-frame only. The sample shows 270,000 or so clones, roughly four fifths of them seen only once. Material for sequencing was PBMCs or T cells enriched from blood (not recorded which). These receptors were obtained from a man in his fifties who had recovered from COVID-19.

CDR3 region: CASTNGGRVDEKLFF. In DNA form, the CDR3 reads TGCGCCAGCACAAACGGCGGGAGGGTAGATGAAAAACTGTTTTTT. The rearrangement links TRBV5-1 to TRBJ1-4; D gene ambiguous. Trimming stripped 6 bases from V and 6 bases from J, with 18 bases between. Germline CDR1 is SGHRS and CDR2 is YFSETQ. CDR3 length: 15 residues.

This chain uses TRBV7-8 with TRBJ1-2, with a possible D match to TRBD1 (5 bases). The V gene's germline CDR1 is SGHVS and CDR2 FQNEAQ. With 5 bases removed from V and 6 bases from J, the gap between germline ends came to 10 bases. The CDR3 totals 12 residues. The CDR3 bases are TGTGCCAGCAGCCGTTCCAGGGATGGCTACACCTTC. It yields the protein CASSRSRDGYTF.

This clone is a singleton in its sample. The chain links TRBV19 to TRBJ2-5, with 7 bases that match TRBD1. V lost 3 bases to trimming and J lost 4 bases; unmatched junction nucleotides: 5. This CDR3 comprises 14 residues. Germline CDR1 reads LNHDA; CDR2 reads SQIVND (reference sequence). The CDR3 region is CASSIQHRGETQYF. CDR3 nucleotide sequence: TGTGCCAGTAGTATTCAACACAGGGGAGAGACCCAGTACTTC.

This clone showed up just once. The chain combines TRBV6-5 with TRBJ2-7; D may be TRBD1 (6 bases). V lost 0 bases and J 2 bases, leaving 11 bases between the germline ends. This CDR3 contains 15 residues. Germline CDR1 reads MNHEY; CDR2 reads SVGAGI. CDR3 amino acids: CASSYSGQRAYEQYF. The CDR3 DNA reads TGTGCCAGCAGTTACTCTGGACAGCGAGCCTACGAGCAGTACTTC.

The chain combines TRBV6-5 with TRBJ1-6, with 9 bases lining up with TRBD1. This CDR3 has 15 amino acids. J was trimmed by 7 bases and V by 7 bases; bases with no gene match: 8. Germline CDR1 MNHEY, CDR2 SVGAGI. In DNA, the CDR3 is TGTGCCAGCAACCGGGACAGGGTGAGAAATTCACCCCTCCACTTT. It is translated as CASNRDRVRNSPLHF.

This sequence joins TRBV7-8 and TRBJ1-5; D unclear. V was cut by 2 bases and J by 7 bases, with 9 bases left in between. The CDR3 runs to 13 residues. Per the germline V gene, CDR1 is SGHVS and CDR2 is FQNEAQ. The CDR3 coding sequence is TGTGCCAGCAGCTTAAGCAGGTCACAGCCCCAGCATTTT. It specifies CASSLSRSQPQHF.

This chain connects TRBV6-5 to TRBJ1-3; 8 bases are shared with TRBD1. There are 15 residues in the CDR3. CDR1 MNHEY and CDR2 SVGAGI come from the germline V gene. The V gene end was trimmed by 8 bases and the J gene end by 3 bases; junction bases not matched to a gene: 9. In DNA, the CDR3 is TGTGCCAGCGGAGCAGGGGGCGCTTATGGAAACACCATATATTTT. The encoded protein is CASGAGGAYGNTIYF.

The chain combines TRBV6-5 with TRBJ1-5, with D maybe TRBD1 (6 bases). V was cut by 6 bases and J by 3 bases, with 12 bases left in between. The V gene's germline CDR1 is MNHEY and CDR2 SVGAGI. CDR3 length equals 14 residues. The CDR3 here is CASRGGRANQPQHF. Written as DNA, the CDR3 is TGTGCCAGCAGAGGGGGACGGGCCAATCAGCCCCAGCATTTT.

V gene TRBV18 combines with J gene TRBJ2-3, with 9 bases lining up with TRBD2. This CDR3 region has 17 residues. Germline CDR1 reads KGHSH; CDR2 reads LQKENI. V was pared by 4 bases and J by 4 bases, with 12 bases of the junction left unmatched. CDR3 sequence (DNA): TGTGCCAGCTCACTCTACCTAGCGGGGAGAAATGCAGATACGCAGTATTTT. Its translation: CASSLYLAGRNADTQYF.

The gene calls are TRBV11-2 and TRBJ1-1, with D perhaps matching TRBD1 (6 bases). The CDR3 runs 18 residues. V dropped 0 bases and J dropped 0 bases, with 17 bases sitting between them. Germline CDR1 is SGHAT and CDR2 is FQNNGV. The CDR3 region is CASSLDGRGGRMNTEAFF. The CDR3 DNA sequence: TGTGCCAGCAGCTTAGATGGGAGGGGGGGTAGGATGAACACTGAAGCTTTCTTT.

This chain joins TRBV29-1 and TRBJ2-2; D may be TRBD2 (7 bases). The CDR3 is 15 residues long. Germline CDR1 and CDR2: SQVTM and ANQGSEA. Trimming left V 3 bases short and J 7 bases short, with 18 bases between. The CDR3 protein is CSVEGEGGPVGELFF. CDR3 DNA: TGCAGCGTTGAGGGAGAGGGGGGGCCCGTCGGGGAGCTGTTTTTT.

The V call is TRBV5-1, the J call TRBJ2-2, with 11 bases that match TRBD2. From germline, CDR1 is SGHRS and CDR2 YFSETQ. After removal of 4 bases from V and 1 base from J, the junction contained 0 bases not matched to a gene. The CDR3 has 15 residues. CDR3 residues: CASSGTSGNTGELFF. The CDR3 coding sequence is TGCGCCAGCAGCGGGACTAGCGGGAACACCGGGGAGCTGTTTTTT.

The J gene is TRBJ1-5, the V gene TRBV18, with D perhaps matching TRBD1 (6 bases). This CDR3 is 16 amino acids long. Germline lookup yields CDR1 KGHSH and CDR2 LQKENI. V lost 1 base, J lost 0 bases, and 10 bases lay in between. The CDR3 is CASSPLTGHSNQPQHF. The CDR3 nucleotides read TGTGCCAGCTCACCACTAACAGGGCATAGCAATCAGCCCCAGCATTTT. The full variable domain, with the rest looked up from reference TRBV18 and TRBJ1-5, is NAGVMQNPRHLVRRRGQEARLRCSPMKGHSHVYWYRQLPEEGLKFMVYLQKENIIDESGMPKERFSAEFPKEGPSILRIQQVVRGDSAAYFCASSPLTGHSNQPQHFGDGTRLSIL.

The chain uses TRBV7-3 and TRBJ2-7, with TRBD1 as a possible D gene (6 bases). The CDR3 has 13 residues. Germline assignment: CDR1 SGHTA and CDR2 FQGTGA. V lost 6 bases and J lost 3, with 12 bases in between. As DNA, the CDR3 is TGTGCCAGCAGTCAGGACAGTAACTACGAGCAGTACTTC. Protein sequence: CASSQDSNYEQYF.

The J gene is TRBJ2-3, the V gene TRBV28, with 9 bases fitting TRBD2. CDR1 and CDR2 (germline): MDHEN, SYDVKM. This CDR3 has 17 residues. The ends lost 4 bases at V and 2 bases at J; junction bases unmatched: 10. The CDR3 protein is CASSWRSLAGPTDTQYF. The CDR3 DNA is TGTGCCAGCAGTTGGAGGAGCCTAGCGGGGCCCACAGATACGCAGTATTTT.

V gene TRBV7-9 combines with J gene TRBJ2-2; TRBD1 matches at 8 bases. Germline CDR1 SEHNR, CDR2 FQNEAQ (reference sequence). Trimming at V came to 5 bases and at J to 6 bases, leaving 5 bases not matched to a gene. The CDR3 length is 14 residues. The CDR3 sequence: CASSLRQGSGELFF. The CDR3 coding sequence is TGTGCCAGCAGCCTACGACAGGGGTCCGGGGAGCTGTTTTTT.

This chain links TRBV4-2 with TRBJ2-3; D is possibly TRBD2 (5 bases). The CDR3 extends over 14 amino acids. The germline gives CDR1 LGHNA, CDR2 YNFKEQ. Trimming removed 0 bases at V and 12 bases at J, with 16 bases between. CDR3 in amino acids: CASSQDTELRAQYF. The CDR3 DNA sequence: TGTGCCAGCAGCCAAGATACGGAACTGAGGGCACAGTATTTT.

This chain connects TRBV10-1 to TRBJ2-3; D perhaps matches TRBD2 (5 bases). Germline lookup yields CDR1 WNHNN and CDR2 SYGVQD (reference sequence). V lost 9 bases and J 6 bases, leaving 16 bases between the germline ends. This CDR3 spans 13 amino acids. The CDR3 bases are TGCGCCAGAATTATCACCTCGGGGGATACGCAGTATTTT. Translating gives CARIITSGDTQYF.

The rearrangement uses TRBV24-1 and TRBJ2-5, with 8 bases fitting TRBD2. Germline trimming cut 3 bases from V and 4 bases from J; bases unmatched to any gene: 9. The CDR3 runs to 16 residues. From germline, CDR1 is KGHDR and CDR2 SFDVKD. The CDR3 loop reads CATSDPRVGGGETQYF. CDR3 sequence (DNA): TGTGCCACCAGTGATCCTCGGGTCGGGGGGGGAGAGACCCAGTACTTC.

The V call is TRBV5-1, the J call TRBJ2-2, with D possibly matching TRBD2 (6 bases). The CDR3 is 15 residues long. Trimming cost V 0 bases and J 8 bases, with 14 bases left between them. CDR1 is SGHRS and CDR2 is YFSETQ in the germline V gene. CDR3 nucleotide sequence: TGCGCCAGCAGCTTGGGGGCCGGGGGAGCAGGGGAGCTGTTTTTT. It codes for CASSLGAGGAGELFF.

The chain couples TRBV19 to TRBJ1-2; D uncertain. V lost 5 bases to trimming and J lost 2 bases, with 15 bases between them. The CDR3 loop spans 15 amino acids. Germline CDR1 and CDR2: LNHDA and SQIVND (reference sequence). The CDR3 DNA reads as TGTGCCAGTAGTTCGTCCAGCGCCTGGAACTATGGCTACACCTTC. It is translated as CASSSSSAWNYGYTF.

The rearrangement uses TRBV27 and TRBJ2-7, with D uncertain. Per germline, CDR1 MNHEY and CDR2 SMNVEV (reference sequence). Deletions cut 0 bases from V and 5 bases from J, with 8 bases between. The CDR3 loop spans 13 amino acids. CDR3 region: CASSLSRGHEQYF. Here the CDR3 DNA reads TGTGCCAGCAGTTTATCTCGCGGTCACGAGCAGTACTTC.

The rearrangement uses TRBV28 and TRBJ2-3; perhaps TRBD1 as D (6 bases). Germline assignment: CDR1 MDHEN and CDR2 SYDVKM. The CDR3 loop spans 14 amino acids. V shed 5 bases and J shed 2 bases, with 11 bases lying between them. The CDR3 here is CASSLRQDTDTQYF. Here the CDR3 DNA reads TGTGCCAGCAGTCTCCGACAGGACACAGATACGCAGTATTTT.

The V and J genes are TRBV5-4 and TRBJ2-2; the D gene is possibly TRBD1 (7 bases). This CDR3 has 18 amino acids. V gave up 1 base and J gave up 6 bases, with 22 bases separating them. Germline CDR1 is SGHNT and CDR2 is YYREEE (reference sequence). The CDR3 loop reads CASSLPFVGGGQSGELFF. The CDR3, as DNA: TGTGCCAGCAGCTTGCCTTTCGTCGGAGGGGGCCAGTCCGGGGAGCTGTTTTTT. Based on the CDR3 plus reference TRBV5-4 and TRBJ2-2, the full variable domain is ETGVTQSPTHLIKTRGQQVTLRCSSQSGHNTVSWYQQALGQGPQFIFQYYREEENGRGNFPPRFSGLQFPNYSSELNVNALELDDSALYLCASSLPFVGGGQSGELFFGEGSRLTVL.

About this clone itself: A junction end diverges from the germline sequence, so it may reflect a read error. The chain links TRBV20-1 to TRBJ1-1; D is possibly TRBD1 (5 bases). The germline CDR1 and CDR2 sequences are DFQATT and SNEGSKA (reference sequence). This CDR3 region has 8 residues. CDR3 loop: CSANLGVF. In nucleotides, the CDR3 is TGCAGTGCTAACCTAGGGGTCTTT.

This clone occurred a few times. V and J are TRBV5-6 and TRBJ1-2; D call uncertain. Germline V CDR1 and CDR2: SGHDT, YYEEEE. The CDR3 is 14 amino acids. Trimming cost V 4 bases and J 2 bases, with 12 bases left between them. CDR3: CASSHTQVNYGYTF. Written as DNA, the CDR3 is TGTGCCAGCAGCCACACCCAGGTGAACTATGGCTACACCTTC.

The J gene is TRBJ2-1, the V gene TRBV4-2; 12 bases align to TRBD1. The J segment lost 1 base and the V segment lost 3 bases, leaving 7 bases of the junction unmatched. Germline values: CDR1 LGHNA, CDR2 YNFKEQ. This CDR3 is built from 18 residues. The chain's CDR3 is CASSQSGTGGRSYNEQFF. The CDR3 DNA is TGTGCCAGCAGCCAGAGCGGGACAGGGGGCAGGTCCTACAATGAGCAGTTCTTC.

Note on this clone: The junction and the germline gene differ at one end; a read error may be behind it. This chain links TRBV27 with TRBJ2-2; weak D call: TRBD2 (6 bases). Germline V gives CDR1 MNHEY, CDR2 SMNVEV (reference sequence). The CDR3 is 15 residues long. The CDR3 loop is CATQKLGRNPGELFF. CDR3 in DNA: TGTGCCACCCAAAAATTAGGGAGGAACCCCGGGGAGCTGTTTTTT.